This is a list of T cell receptor beta chains from one sample in a study of response to subunit inactivated influenza vaccine. TCRdb re-derived calls from the RT-PCR reads in MiXCR, one entry per CDR3 protein. The repertoire holds about 540,000 distinct CDR3 sequences, 20% to 25% seen once, with 2.5% to 3.5% in the top ten. This sample was shared with a second study, whose subject was T cells expressing NK-cell markers.

Sequences were derived from CD4+ T cells sorted from PBMCs, sampled less than 13 days after vaccination. The receptors stem from a man between 45 and 60 years old who received an inactivated influenza vaccine. Each CDR3 is given with its conserved first and last residue. A D gene is named only where the DNA matches it firmly. Clone size, where shown, is once, few, many, or a class for clones that have expanded.

. | TRBJ2-7 | . | TRBV11-2 | TGTGCCAGCAGTCCTGTGGGACGGGGCGAGCAGTACTTC | CASSPVGRGEQYF
few | TRBJ1-4 | . | TRBV12-3/TRBV12-4 | TGTGCCAGCAGTCGTCCACAGAAAAATGAAAAACTGTTTTTT | CASSRPQKNEKLFF
. | TRBJ2-1 | . | TRBV5-5 | TGTGCCAGCAGTCCTCGCTTGGGGACCCCGTACAATGAGCAGTTCTTC | CASSPRLGTPYNEQFF
few | TRBJ2-7 | . | TRBV20-1 | TGCAGTGCTACCTCAGGGGGGGGTACTAGGGTCTACGAGCAGTACTTC | CSATSGGGTRVYEQYF
. | TRBJ2-2 | TRBD2 | TRBV6-2/TRBV6-3 | TGTGCCAGCACGCTTTATAGCGGGAGGTTGTACACCGGGGAGCTGTTTTTT | CASTLYSGRLYTGELFF
. | TRBJ2-7 | . | TRBV5-8 | TGTGCCAGCACCCCTATGGGGGCCTACGAGCAGTACTTC | CASTPMGAYEQYF
few | TRBJ2-7 | . | TRBV5-6 | TGTGCCAGCAGCTTCCCTAGGACTGGGACCTACGAGCAGTACTTC | CASSFPRTGTYEQYF
. | TRBJ2-5 | TRBD2 | TRBV27 | TGTGCCAGCATGGGGCTAGCGGGAGGAGAGACCCAGTACTTC | CASMGLAGGETQYF
. | TRBJ2-3 | . | TRBV6-1 | TGTGCCAGCAGCCGCATCAGAGGCAGGGGCACAGATACGCAGTATTTT | CASSRIRGRGTDTQYF
. | TRBJ2-7 | TRBD2 | TRBV24-1 | TGTGCCACCTCGGGTGGCGGGAGCTCCTACGAGCAGTACTTC | CATSGGGSSYEQYF
. | TRBJ1-2 | . | TRBV12-3/TRBV12-4 | TGTGCCAGCAGTTTAGGGGGCAGGGTTAAGGGCTACACCTTC | CASSLGGRVKGYTF
. | TRBJ2-3 | TRBD2 | TRBV9 | TGTGCCAGCACCGATGGACTAGCGGGAGTTGCAGATACGCAGTATTTT | CASTDGLAGVADTQYF
many | TRBJ2-2 | TRBD1 | TRBV19 | TGTGCCAGTAGAGGGACAGGGGGCACCGGGGAGCTGTTTTTT | CASRGTGGTGELFF
few | TRBJ1-3 | . | TRBV30 | TGTGCCTGGAGCTCTGGAAACACCATATATTTT | CAWSSGNTIYF
. | TRBJ1-1 | TRBD1 | TRBV12-3/TRBV12-4 | TGTGCCAGCAGTTTATCAGGGGGAGCCACTGAAGCTTTCTTT | CASSLSGGATEAFF
once | TRBJ1-2 | . | TRBV9 | TGTGCCAGCAGCGTACTTGCAGGGGATGGTCGGGGCTACACCTTC | CASSVLAGDGRGYTF
. | TRBJ1-2 | . | TRBV21-1 | TGTGCCAGCAGCAAATGGGACAGGGTTTCTGGCTACACCTTC | CASSKWDRVSGYTF
. | TRBJ2-3 | . | TRBV6-1 | TGTGCCAGCAGCGAAGCGGCACGGGGAAATACGCAGTATTTT | CASSEAARGNTQYF
few | TRBJ2-4 | . | TRBV5-6 | TGTGCCAGCAGCTTCAGGGCAAGGCTAAGCAAAAACATTCAGTACTTC | CASSFRARLSKNIQYF
many | TRBJ1-2 | TRBD1 | TRBV10-3 | TGTGCCATCAGTGGGACAGGGGATGGCTACACCTTC | CAISGTGDGYTF
few | TRBJ2-7 | TRBD1 | TRBV10-2 | TGCGCCAGCAGCCAGACAGGGGCCTACGAGCAGTACTTC | CASSQTGAYEQYF
once | TRBJ2-5 | . | TRBV24-1 | TGTGCCACCAGTGATCACCCCGGCAGGGAAAAGACCCAGTACTTC | CATSDHPGREKTQYF
. | TRBJ1-2 | . | TRBV2 | TGTGCCAGCAACCCGACGGGGGGCGCCTATGGCTACACCTTC | CASNPTGGAYGYTF
. | TRBJ2-1 | . | TRBV27 | TGTGCCAGCAGTATTAGCGGACCTACGAATGAGCAGTTCTTC | CASSISGPTNEQFF
. | TRBJ2-7 | TRBD2 | TRBV4-3 | TGCGCCAGCAGCCGCTTCTCCCCGGGGGGCTACGAGCAGTACTTC | CASSRFSPGGYEQYF
. | TRBJ2-3 | . | TRBV11-2 | TGTGCCAGCACCCGGAGGGGGAGCGCAGATACGCAGTATTTT | CASTRRGSADTQYF
few | TRBJ2-1 | TRBD2 | TRBV24-1 | TGTGCCACCTCTACTAGCGGGAGGGCTTTTAATGAGCAGTTCTTC | CATSTSGRAFNEQFF
. | TRBJ2-5 | . | TRBV3-1 | TGTGCCAGCAGCCTGAGATCGGGGAGTGAGACCCAGTACTTC | CASSLRSGSETQYF
. | TRBJ2-3 | TRBD1 | TRBV20-1 | TGCAGTGCTAGGACAGGGTCGGATACGCAGTATTTT | CSARTGSDTQYF